This T cell receptor (beta chain) originates from a study of Ad26.COV2.S vaccination and SARS-CoV-2 variants (dated by TCRdb to 2020 to 2023). Context from the whole study: Vaccine-arm donors were drawn from COV1001, a multicentre, randomized, double-blind, placebo-controlled phase I-IIa trial of Ad26.COV2.S in healthy adults. Sequencing of the TCRbeta repertoire served to evaluate the specificity and breadth of SARS-CoV-2-reactive T cell receptors following Ad26.COV2.S vaccination. Trial participants were randomized into five groups of five, in which low-dose or high-dose Ad26.COV2.S was given once or twice, or placebo was given on both occasions. Investigators did not know the trial group allocation while performing experiments and assessing outcomes. Ad26.COV2.S was administered intramuscularly at 5 x 10^10 or 1 x 10^11 viral particles, either as a single shot or as two shots given 56 days apart. The TCR-sequenced set comprised approximately 32 samples: approximately 20 Ad26.COV2.S vaccine recipients, 5 placebo recipients and 8 SARS-CoV-2 convalescent individuals.

Concerning this clone itself: This receptor's antigen is unknown. No much larger clonotype is one base removed from it; base qualities were not supplied.

TCRbeta CDR3 regions were sequenced with the immunoSEQ Assay. After extraction, genomic DNA underwent amplification by bias-controlled multiplex PCR, followed by high-throughput sequencing. The authors' analysis ran thus. To quantify the absolute abundance of every unique TCRbeta CDR3 region, sequences were collapsed and filtered. T cell fraction was estimated by normalizing TCRbeta template counts to usable DNA, which was measured by amplifying reference genes present in all nucleated cells. Repertoire TCRs were annotated as SARS-CoV-2-specific by exact matching of V gene, CDR3 amino acid sequence and J gene to a known reactive TCR set. The reference SARS-CoV-2 TCR set was derived from MIRA and filtered for enrichment in COVID-19-positive ImmuneCODE repertoires, a step that removed public or cross-reactive TCRs. Using the MIRA antigens, annotated TCRs were further analysed by specific ORF or by position within an ORF. Depth was the summed frequency of annotated unique rearrangements, while breadth was defined as annotated unique rearrangements over total unique productive rearrangements. Two-sided Wilcoxon rank-sum tests were applied when comparing TCR breadth between groups. TCRdb stores this immuneACCESS table with in-frame sequences only. Part of the clones is absent; in the studies checked, under half of the shortfall reflects unresolved V genes, and no reason is known for the rest. That table is the source of V, J and clone size, and D and trimming were worked out from the DNA. The sample yields approximately 500,000 clones; around nine tenths were counted once. Together, the top ten hold around 13% of the sample.

This specimen's treatment or condition label, interpreted: roughly 20 received Ad26.COV2.S at low or high dose, single or two shots; several received placebo; per-sample allocation not given. Repertoires of vaccine and placebo recipients were sequenced from samples collected on day 63 after the first injection. Between 29 July and 7 August 2020, Cohort 1b enrolled 20 to 30 adults aged 18-55 years at one site in Boston, USA. As a vaccine, Ad26.COV2.S was a replication-incompetent adenovirus type 26 vector that expressed a prefusion-stabilized SARS-CoV-2 spike protein derived from the original Wuhan strain. Paper-wide results and their limitations: The study was not powered to compare responses between vaccine doses or regimens. The authors noted that total T cell responses may have been underestimated by the TCR breadth and depth analyses. Higher spike-specific TCR breadth was observed in Ad26.COV2.S recipients than in placebo recipients (P = 0.0014). Non-spike TCR breadth was comparable between vaccine and placebo recipients, consistent with the vaccine containing only spike. After vaccination, spike-specific CD8+ and CD4+ T cell responses were reported to show substantial breadth.

A distance of 13 bases separates the germline ends of V and J, which lose 3 bases and 11 bases respectively. The germline V gene (reference sequence) gives CDR1 as LNHDA and CDR2 as SQIVND. The CDR3 has 12 amino acids, counting the end cysteine and phenylalanine. Solely the CDR3 DNA is kept, with 36 bases framed from the first base. The chain employs TRBV19 and TRBJ1-1, with no confidently assigned D gene. The source material was peripheral blood, sampled in a trial of Ad26.COV2.S vaccine versus placebo. This receptor was taken from a person aged 18-60 years who received the Ad26.COV2.S COVID-19 vaccine or a placebo. The nucleotides are TGTGCCAGTAGTATGCAGGCCGGGTGGGCTTTCTTT. This gives the protein CASSMQAGWAFF.